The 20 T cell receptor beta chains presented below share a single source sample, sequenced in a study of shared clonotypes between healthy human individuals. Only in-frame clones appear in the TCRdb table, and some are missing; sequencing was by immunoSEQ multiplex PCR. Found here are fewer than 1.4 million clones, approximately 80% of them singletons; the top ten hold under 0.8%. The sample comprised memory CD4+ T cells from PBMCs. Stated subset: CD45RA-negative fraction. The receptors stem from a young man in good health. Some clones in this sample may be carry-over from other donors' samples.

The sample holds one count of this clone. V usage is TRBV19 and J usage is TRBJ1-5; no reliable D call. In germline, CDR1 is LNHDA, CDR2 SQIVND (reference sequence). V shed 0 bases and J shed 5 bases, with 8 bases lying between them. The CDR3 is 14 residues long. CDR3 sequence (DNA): TGTGCCAGTAGTATAGAGGGCCTCTATCAGCCCCAGCATTTT. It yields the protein CASSIEGLYQPQHF.

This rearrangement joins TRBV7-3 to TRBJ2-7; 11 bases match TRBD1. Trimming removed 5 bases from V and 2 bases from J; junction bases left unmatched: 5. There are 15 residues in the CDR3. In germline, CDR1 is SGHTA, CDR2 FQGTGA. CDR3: CASSQGTGGAYEQYF. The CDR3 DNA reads TGTGCCAGCAGCCAAGGGACAGGGGGGGCCTACGAGCAGTACTTC.

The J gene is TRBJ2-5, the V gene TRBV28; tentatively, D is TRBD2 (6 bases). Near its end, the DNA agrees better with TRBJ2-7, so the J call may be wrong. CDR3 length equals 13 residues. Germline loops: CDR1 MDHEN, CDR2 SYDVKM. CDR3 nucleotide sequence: TGTGCCAGCAGTCTCGGGAGTCCGTACGAGCAGTACTTC. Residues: CASSLGSPYEQYF.

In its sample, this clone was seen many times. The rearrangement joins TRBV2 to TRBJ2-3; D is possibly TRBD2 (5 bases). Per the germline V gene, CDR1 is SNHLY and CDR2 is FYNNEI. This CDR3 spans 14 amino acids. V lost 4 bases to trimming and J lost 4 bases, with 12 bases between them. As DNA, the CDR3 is TGTGCCAGCAGTGTGTCGAGCGGAGCAGATACGCAGTATTTT. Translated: CASSVSSGADTQYF.

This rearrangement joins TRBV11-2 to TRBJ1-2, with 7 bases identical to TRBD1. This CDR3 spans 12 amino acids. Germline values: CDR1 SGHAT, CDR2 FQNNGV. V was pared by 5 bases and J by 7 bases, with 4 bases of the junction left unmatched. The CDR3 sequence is CASSPNRGGYTF. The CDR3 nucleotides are TGTGCCAGCAGCCCCAACAGGGGTGGCTACACCTTC.

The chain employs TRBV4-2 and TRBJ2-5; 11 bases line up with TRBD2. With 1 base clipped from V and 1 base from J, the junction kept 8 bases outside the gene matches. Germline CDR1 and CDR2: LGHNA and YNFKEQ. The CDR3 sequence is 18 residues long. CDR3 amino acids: CASSQGLAGGIGQETQYF. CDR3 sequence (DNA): TGTGCCAGCAGCCAAGGGCTAGCGGGAGGTATCGGCCAAGAGACCCAGTACTTC.

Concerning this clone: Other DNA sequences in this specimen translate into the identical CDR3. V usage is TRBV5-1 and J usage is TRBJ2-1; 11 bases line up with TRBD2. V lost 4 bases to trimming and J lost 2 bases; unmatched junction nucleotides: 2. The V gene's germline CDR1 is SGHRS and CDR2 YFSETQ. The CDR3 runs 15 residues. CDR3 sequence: CASSPGLAAYNEQFF. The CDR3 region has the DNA TGCGCCAGCAGCCCGGGACTAGCGGCCTACAATGAGCAGTTCTTC.

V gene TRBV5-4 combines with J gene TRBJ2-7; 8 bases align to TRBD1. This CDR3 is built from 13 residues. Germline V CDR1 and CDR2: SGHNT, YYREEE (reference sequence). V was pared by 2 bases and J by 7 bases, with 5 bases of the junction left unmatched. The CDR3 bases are TGTGCCAGCAGCTTTACAGGGGGTGGTGAGCAGTACTTC. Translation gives CASSFTGGGEQYF.

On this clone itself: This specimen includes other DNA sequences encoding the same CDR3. The DNA for the CDR3 is TGCGCCAGCAGCTTGATGGCTTTCCAAGAGACCCAGTACTTC. This gives the protein CASSLMAFQETQYF. This chain connects TRBV5-1 to TRBJ2-5; D call uncertain. The CDR3 sequence is 14 residues long. CDR1 SGHRS and CDR2 YFSETQ come from the germline V gene. V was trimmed by 1 base and J by 1 base, leaving 8 bases between them.

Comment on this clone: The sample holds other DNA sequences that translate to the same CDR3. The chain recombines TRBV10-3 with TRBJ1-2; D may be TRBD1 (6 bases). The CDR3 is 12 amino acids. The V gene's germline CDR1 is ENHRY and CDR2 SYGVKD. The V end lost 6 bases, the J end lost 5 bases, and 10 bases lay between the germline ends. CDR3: CAIRDRGYGYTF. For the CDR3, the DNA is TGTGCCATCAGGGACAGAGGATATGGCTACACCTTC.

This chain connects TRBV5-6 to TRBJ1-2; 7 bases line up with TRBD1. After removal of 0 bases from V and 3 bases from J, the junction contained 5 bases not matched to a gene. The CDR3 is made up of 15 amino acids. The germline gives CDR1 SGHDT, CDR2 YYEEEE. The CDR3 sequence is CASSLGIGGYYGYTF. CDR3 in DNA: TGTGCCAGCAGCTTGGGGATAGGGGGCTACTATGGCTACACCTTC. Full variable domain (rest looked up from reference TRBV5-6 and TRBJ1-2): DAGVTQSPTHLIKTRGQQVTLRCSPKSGHDTVSWYQQALGQGPQFIFQYYEEEERQRGNFPDRFSGHQFPNYSSELNVNALLLGDSALYLCASSLGIGGYYGYTFGSGTRLTVV.

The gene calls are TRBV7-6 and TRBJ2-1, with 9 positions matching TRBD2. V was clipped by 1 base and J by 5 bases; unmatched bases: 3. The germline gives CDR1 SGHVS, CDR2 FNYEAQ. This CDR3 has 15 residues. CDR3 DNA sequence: TGTGCCAGCAGCTTAGTTAGCGGGAGAGACAATGAGCAGTTCTTC. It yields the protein CASSLVSGRDNEQFF.

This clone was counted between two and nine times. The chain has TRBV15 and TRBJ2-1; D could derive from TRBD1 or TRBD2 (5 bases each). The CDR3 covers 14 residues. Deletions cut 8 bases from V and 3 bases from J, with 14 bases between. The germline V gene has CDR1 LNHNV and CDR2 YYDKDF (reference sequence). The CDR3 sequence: CATEPGRGYNEQFF. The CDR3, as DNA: TGTGCCACCGAGCCGGGGCGAGGCTACAATGAGCAGTTCTTC.

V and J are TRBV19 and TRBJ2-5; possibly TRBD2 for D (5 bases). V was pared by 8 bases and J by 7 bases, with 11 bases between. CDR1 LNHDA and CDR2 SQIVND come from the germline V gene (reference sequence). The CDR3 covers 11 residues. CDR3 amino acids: CASFARGTQYF. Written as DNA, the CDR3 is TGTGCCAGTTTTGCCCGGGGGACCCAGTACTTC. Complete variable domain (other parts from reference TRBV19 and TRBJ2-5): DGGITQSPKYLFRKEGQNVTLSCEQNLNHDAMYWYRQDPGQGLRLIYYSQIVNDFQKGDIAEGYSVSREKKESFPLTVTSAQKNPTAFYLCASFARGTQYFGPGTRLLVL.

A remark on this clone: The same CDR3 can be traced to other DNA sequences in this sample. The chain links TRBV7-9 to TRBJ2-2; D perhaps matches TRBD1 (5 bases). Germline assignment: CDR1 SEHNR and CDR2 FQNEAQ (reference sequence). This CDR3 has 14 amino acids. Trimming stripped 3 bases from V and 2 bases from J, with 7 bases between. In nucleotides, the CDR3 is TGTGCCAGCAGCTTGGGGCAAAACACCGGGGAGCTGTTTTTT. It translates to CASSLGQNTGELFF.

In DNA, the CDR3 is TGTGCCAGCAGCTTAGTGTACAATCAGCCCCAGCATTTT. It is translated as CASSLVYNQPQHF. This sequence joins TRBV7-2 and TRBJ1-5; D remains unclear. With 1 base removed from V and 3 bases from J, the gap between germline ends came to 4 bases. Germline lookup yields CDR1 SGHTA and CDR2 FQGNSA. The CDR3 loop spans 13 amino acids.

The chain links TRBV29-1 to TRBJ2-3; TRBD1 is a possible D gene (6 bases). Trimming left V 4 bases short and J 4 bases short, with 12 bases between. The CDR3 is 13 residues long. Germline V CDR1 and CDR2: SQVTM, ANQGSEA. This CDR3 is CSVGGQVADTQYF. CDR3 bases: TGCAGCGTTGGGGGGCAAGTGGCAGATACGCAGTATTTT.

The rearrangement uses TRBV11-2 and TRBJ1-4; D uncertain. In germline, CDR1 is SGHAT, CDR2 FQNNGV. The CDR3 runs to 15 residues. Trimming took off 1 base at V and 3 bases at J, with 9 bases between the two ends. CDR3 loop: CASSLVVGSNEKLFF. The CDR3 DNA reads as TGTGCCAGCAGCTTAGTCGTTGGTTCTAATGAAAAACTGTTTTTT.

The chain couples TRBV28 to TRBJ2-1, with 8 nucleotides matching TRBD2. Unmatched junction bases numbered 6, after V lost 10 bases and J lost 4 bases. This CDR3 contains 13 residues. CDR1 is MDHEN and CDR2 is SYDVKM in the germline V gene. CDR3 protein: CATREGRYNEQFF. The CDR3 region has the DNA TGTGCCACCCGGGAGGGAAGGTACAATGAGCAGTTCTTC. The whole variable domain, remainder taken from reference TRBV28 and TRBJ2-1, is DVKVTQSSRYLVKRTGEKVFLECVQDMDHENMFWYRQDPGLGLRLIYFSYDVKMKEKGDIPEGYSVSREKKERFSLILESASTNQTSMYLCATREGRYNEQFFGPGTRLTVL.

CDR3 amino acids: CASTTGGANTGELFF. The CDR3, as DNA: TGTGCCAGCACCACGGGGGGCGCGAACACCGGGGAGCTGTTTTTT. V and J are TRBV6-6 and TRBJ2-2; a possible D gene is TRBD2 (7 bases). Per germline, CDR1 MNHNY and CDR2 SVGAGI (reference sequence). Trimming took off 7 bases at V and 0 bases at J, with 12 bases between the two ends. The CDR3 is 15 residues long.